This entry describes one TCR beta chain. The antigen is undetermined. Beta-chain TCR CDR3 regions were amplified from RNA transcripts. RT-PCR with HTBI primers came first, then second-round multiplex PCR. TCRdb re-called the multiplex PCR reads through MiXCR, storing one row per CDR3 protein. Here the sample spans some 360,000 distinct CDR3 sequences, about a sixth being singletons. The germline V gene encodes CDR1 LGHNT and CDR2 FRNRAP. CDR3 size: 12 residues. The V and J ends lost 5 bases and 11 bases respectively, with 15 bases between them. The sample belongs to a study of Graves' ophthalmopathy and Graves' hyperthyroidism. Study in general: The collection of peripheral blood took place at initial diagnosis, before any treatment.

PBMCs originated in about 10 ml of fresh peripheral blood. Study results and limitations: A classifier, a 13-signature model, separated ophthalmopathy from stable hyperthyroidism with 85% to 90% sensitivity and around 80% specificity.

The sample comprised peripheral blood. The origin of this receptor is an adult woman with stable Graves' hyperthyroidism. The rearrangement links TRBV12-5 to TRBJ1-1; D is uncertain. CDR3 coding DNA: TGTGCTAGTGGTCTGGACCGATCGGGGGCTTTCTTT. Its translation is CASGLDRSGAFF.